The entry below describes one TCR beta chain. The data stem from a study of blood T cell repertoires in COVID-19. Looking at the study overall: Whether acute or convalescent, the COVID-19 samples came from the United States, Italy and Spain.

The protocol was immunoSEQ multiplex PCR, while the TCRdb copy is restricted to in-frame clones and leaves out a portion. The sample has approximately 360,000 clones; around nine tenths are singletons. The CDR3 totals 13 residues. Trimming left V 5 bases short and J 2 bases short, with 7 bases between. Participants spanned ages about 18 to 100 years and resided in over 20 US areas. Participants reported their clinical history, and cohort assignment relied on those reports. J is TRBJ2-1 and V is TRBV12-3 or TRBV12-4, with D unresolved. This receptor was taken from a woman between 25 and 40 years old with acute COVID-19. Specimen: PBMCs or T cells enriched from blood (not recorded which). CDR3 sequence reads: CASSDSAYNEQFF. The CDR3 DNA sequence: TGTGCCAGCAGTGATAGTGCCTACAATGAGCAGTTCTTC.